This T cell receptor beta chain was sequenced during a study of brain T cells in children with intractable seizures. With regard to this clone: Its antigen is undetermined.

The V segment lost 9 bases and the J segment 0 bases; nucleotides outside the gene matches: 10. The V gene's germline CDR1 is MNHEY and CDR2 SMNVEV (reference sequence). The CDR3 consists of 18 residues. Study-wide findings and caveats: Absence of clones before surgery may stem from lower sequencing depth. Among the top 50 brain clones were public and private clonotypes.

Surgery cases with the highest brain T cell transcript signatures were chosen for sequencing. Method: immunoSEQ multiplex PCR; TCRdb's copy keeps in-frame clones and lacks some. The sample holds thousands of clones, around 72% seen once. Sequences were derived from resected brain tissue, sampled at surgery. This chain uses TRBV27 with TRBJ2-1; 14 bases agree with TRBD2. The receptor was isolated from a girl aged 2-10 years with Rasmussen encephalitis and intractable seizures. The CDR3 DNA reads TGTGCCAGTAAAGGACTAGCGGGGGGAGGCCTCTCCTACAATGAGCAGTTCTTC. Residues: CASKGLAGGGLSYNEQFF.